This TCR beta chain appears in the sequencing data of a study of cytomegalovirus exposure and HLA in healthy donors. This clone was detected a few times. Its specificity is unknown. Study-wide results and caveats: Prior analysis indicated that the majority of TCR beta V segments exhibited productivity approximately 90% or approximately 30% of the time.

Researchers ran the PCR with 60 Vbeta and 13 Jbeta primers. Generated by immunoSEQ multiplex PCR, the TCRdb table keeps only in-frame clones and is missing some. The sample lists 100,000 to 120,000 clones, 76% occurring once. The CDR3 is made up of 14 amino acids. Germline V gene sequence: CDR1 MNHEY, CDR2 SMNVEV (reference sequence). Trimming stripped 3 bases from V and 3 bases from J, with 11 bases between. Material: PBMCs. The chain has TRBV27 and TRBJ1-1, with D perhaps matching TRBD1 (5 bases). This TCR derives from a man aged 30 to 45 in good health and CMV-seropositive. CDR3 region: CASSLRGGDTEAFF. The CDR3 nucleotides are TGTGCCAGCAGTTTGCGGGGGGGGGACACTGAAGCTTTCTTT.